This T cell receptor (beta chain) derives from a study of shared clonotypes between healthy human individuals. Study in general: Three CD4 naive, three CD4 memory, two CD8 naive and one CD8 memory plate were used per donor.

Some 30,000 T cell genomes, or about 0.2 ug DNA, went into the sorted-subset replicate PCRs. The table came from immunoSEQ multiplex PCR; TCRdb's copy has only in-frame clones and leaves some out. The sample consists of over 850,000 clones, approximately 80% of them appearing once. Trimming pared 3 bases from V and 6 bases from J, leaving 14 bases between. Germline V gives CDR1 MDHEN, CDR2 SYDVKM. This CDR3 has 15 residues. Naive CD45RA+ and memory CD45RA-negative subsets were split from CD4+ cells. The TCR comes from a man younger than 30 in good health. Some clones in this sample may be carry-over from other donors' samples. The chain carries TRBV28 and TRBJ2-2; D is tentatively TRBD1 or TRBD2 (6 bases each). The sample consisted of memory CD4+ T cells from PBMCs. Subset in this sample: CD45RA-negative fraction. Here the CDR3 reads CASSFRWGAAGELFF. In DNA form, the CDR3 reads TGTGCCAGCAGTTTTCGGTGGGGGGCCGCCGGGGAGCTGTTTTTT.